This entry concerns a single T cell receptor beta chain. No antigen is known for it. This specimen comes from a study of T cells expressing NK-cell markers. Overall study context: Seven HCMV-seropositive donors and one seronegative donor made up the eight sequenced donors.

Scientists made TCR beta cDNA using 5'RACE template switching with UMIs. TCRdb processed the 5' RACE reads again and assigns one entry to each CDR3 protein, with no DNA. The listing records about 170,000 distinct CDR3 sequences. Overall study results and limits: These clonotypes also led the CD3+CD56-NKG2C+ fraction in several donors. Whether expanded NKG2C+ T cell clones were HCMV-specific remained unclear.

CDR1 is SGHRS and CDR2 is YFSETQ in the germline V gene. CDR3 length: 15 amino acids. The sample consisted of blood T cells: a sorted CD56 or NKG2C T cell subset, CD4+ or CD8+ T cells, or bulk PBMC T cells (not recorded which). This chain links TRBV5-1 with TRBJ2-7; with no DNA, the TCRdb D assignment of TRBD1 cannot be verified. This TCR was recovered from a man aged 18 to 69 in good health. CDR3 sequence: CASSWTVESSYEQYF.